Below are 17 T cell receptor beta chains sequenced from a single sample in a study of quantifying T cell responses using KT2 cells (dated by TCRdb to 2016 to 2017). Concerning the study at large: RNA was DNase-treated and reverse transcribed with TCR alpha and beta constant-region primers, mostly using SuperScript III.

Libraries were built with UMI-ligation and nested PCR. Sequencing relied on an Illumina MiSeq. A single-stranded oligonucleotide carrying the Illumina SP2 sequence and a UMI was ligated to the cDNA 3' end using T4 RNA ligase 1. PCR1 was run for four to five cycles (98 degrees C for 15 s, 69 degrees C for 30 s, 72 degrees C for 40 s), and an equimolar mix of RC1.1 and RC1.2, covering TRBC1 and TRBC2, was used as the beta primer. The public sequencing data were trimmed at Q25 with fastp and processed into clonotypes with MiXCR by TCRdb, which kept only in-frame beta chains. Rows with a matching CDR3 protein are joined into one entry that keeps the most common DNA and genes. The sample profile shows tens of thousands of distinct CDR3 sequences; about 9.9% of them were found once. The ten most abundant clones make up 8% to 13% of the sample. The sequenced sample consisted of PBMCs spiked with cells of the T cell clone KT2. These receptors were collected from a human donor.

V and J are TRBV6-5 and TRBJ1-5; D remains ambiguous. Trimming stripped 7 bases from V and 2 bases from J, with 15 bases between. The CDR3 has 15 amino acids. Germline V gene data show CDR1 as MNHEY and CDR2 as SVGAGI. Here the CDR3 DNA reads TGTGCCAGCACCCAGACGAGCGGAGGCAATCAGCCCCAGCATTTT. Its translation: CASTQTSGGNQPQHF.

The sample holds many counts of this clonotype. This sequence joins TRBV29-1 and TRBJ2-2, with D perhaps matching TRBD2 (5 bases). Germline V lookup: CDR1 SQVTM, CDR2 ANQGSEA. V gave up 4 bases and J gave up 6 bases, with 15 bases separating them. The CDR3 contains 14 residues. Here the CDR3 reads CSVGGPRIPGELFF. The CDR3, as DNA: TGCAGCGTTGGCGGGCCCCGGATCCCCGGGGAGCTGTTTTTT.

This clonotype has a handful of counts. This sequence joins TRBV7-8 and TRBJ1-5; no firm D call. Trimming took off 3 bases at V and 0 bases at J, with 6 bases between the two ends. This CDR3 contains 14 residues. CDR1 and CDR2 (germline): SGHVS, FQNEAQ. CDR3 coding DNA: TGTGCCAGCAGCTTGGAGGTTAGCAATCAGCCCCAGCATTTT. Its protein is CASSLEVSNQPQHF.

This clonotype was counted between two and nine times. The chain joins TRBV4-1 to TRBJ2-4; 7 bases fit TRBD1. Germline V gene lookup returns CDR1 MGHRA and CDR2 YSYEKL. The CDR3 runs to 14 residues. After removal of 5 bases from V and 5 bases from J, the junction contained 6 bases not matched to a gene. The CDR3 here is CASSRTGGENIQYF. Here the CDR3 DNA reads TGCGCCAGCAGCAGGACAGGTGGAGAAAACATTCAGTACTTC.

This clonotype has a count of ten or more. The chain joins TRBV20-1 to TRBJ1-5, with D perhaps matching TRBD1 (5 bases). Trimming shortened V by 5 bases and J by 3 bases, and 14 bases separated the two germline ends. This CDR3 has 14 amino acids. CDR1 is DFQATT, CDR2 SNEGSKA, per germline (reference sequence). The CDR3 here is CSAFREGINQPQHF. Written as DNA, the CDR3 is TGCAGTGCTTTCAGGGAGGGGATCAATCAGCCCCAGCATTTT.

This clonotype has a handful of counts. The V call is TRBV14, the J call TRBJ1-2; D is unresolved. Germline V gene lookup returns CDR1 SGHDN and CDR2 FVKESK. The CDR3 runs to 17 residues. Trimming left V 1 base short and J 4 bases short, with 19 bases between. The CDR3 DNA is TGTGCCAGCAGCCAAGCCTACCTAGACGGGAGCCTCTATGGCTACACCTTC. Translation gives CASSQAYLDGSLYGYTF.

This clonotype appeared many times. The chain combines TRBV5-4 with TRBJ2-5, with 8 positions matching TRBD1. The V gene's germline CDR1 is SGHNT and CDR2 YYREEE (reference sequence). V lost 3 bases, J lost 1 base, and 8 bases stayed unmatched. The CDR3 sequence is 16 residues long. CDR3 in amino acids: CASSSLKGQGQETQYF. CDR3 DNA sequence: TGTGCCAGCAGCTCTCTTAAAGGACAGGGCCAAGAGACCCAGTACTTC.

This clonotype was picked up many times. The chain is built from TRBV6-2 or TRBV6-3 and TRBJ2-3, with 8 bases lining up with TRBD2. The CDR3 is 18 amino acids. CDR1 and CDR2 from the germline V gene are MNHEY and SVGEGT. Germline trimming cut 2 bases from V and 5 bases from J; bases unmatched to any gene: 15. The CDR3 here is CASSYAGRASGPIDTQYF. The CDR3 region has the DNA TGTGCCAGCAGTTACGCCGGGAGGGCTAGCGGCCCGATAGATACGCAGTATTTT.

The V call is TRBV7-8, the J call TRBJ2-1; D unresolved. The CDR3 runs to 14 residues. Germline V gene sequence: CDR1 SGHVS, CDR2 FQNEAQ. The germline V and J ends were trimmed by 5 bases and 8 bases, with 16 bases remaining between them. CDR3 coding DNA: TGTGCCAGCAGCCCTCTACGAGGCGGCGATGAGCAGTTCTTC. It yields the protein CASSPLRGGDEQFF.

This clonotype was counted at least ten times. The chain carries TRBV6-5 and TRBJ1-6, with 8 bases that match TRBD1. From germline, CDR1 is MNHEY and CDR2 SVGAGI. The length of the CDR3 is 13 residues. J lost 9 bases, V lost 2 bases, and 0 bases had no gene match. Here the CDR3 reads CASSYTGGSPLHF. Written as DNA, the CDR3 is TGTGCCAGCAGTTACACAGGGGGTTCACCCCTCCACTTT.

J is TRBJ1-1 and V is TRBV25-1; no clear D gene. Germline values: CDR1 MGHDK, CDR2 SYGVNS. V lost 3 bases and J lost 5, with 16 bases in between. There are 15 residues in the CDR3. The CDR3 bases are TGTGCCAGCAGTGACTCTGGACCCCGGAGGACTGAAGCTTTCTTT. This codes for CASSDSGPRRTEAFF. Supplemented by reference TRBV25-1 and TRBJ1-1, the full variable domain reads EADIYQTPRYLVIGTGKKITLECSQTMGHDKMYWYQQDPGMELHLIHYSYGVNSTEKGDLSSESTVSRIRTEHFPLTLESARPSHTSQYLCASSDSGPRRTEAFFGQGTRLTVV.

This clonotype was counted ten times or more. This chain joins TRBV28 and TRBJ2-5, with 10 positions matching TRBD1. Per germline, CDR1 MDHEN and CDR2 SYDVKM. J lost 1 base, V lost 2 bases, and 4 bases had no gene match. The CDR3 is made up of 16 amino acids. The CDR3 DNA reads as TGTGCCAGCAGTTTAAGGACAGGGGGGGCCCAAGAGACCCAGTACTTC. Amino acids: CASSLRTGGAQETQYF.

This clonotype was counted many times. The CDR3 DNA sequence: TGTGCCAGCAGCAACGACAGGGACACAGATACGCAGTATTTT. Amino acids: CASSNDRDTDTQYF. The chain is built from TRBV6-4 and TRBJ2-3; TRBD1 agrees at 7 bases. CDR1 and CDR2 (germline): MRHNA, SNTAGT. J was trimmed by 2 bases and V by 6 bases; bases with no gene match: 5. This CDR3 is 14 amino acids long.

This clonotype occurred many times. The chain couples TRBV29-1 to TRBJ1-2, with D tentatively TRBD1 (6 bases). Trimming stripped 5 bases from V and 6 bases from J, with 13 bases between. CDR3 length: 12 amino acids. Germline CDR1 reads SQVTM; CDR2 reads ANQGSEA. In DNA form, the CDR3 reads TGCAGCGTTCCTGGACAGACAGATGGCTACACCTTC. This encodes CSVPGQTDGYTF.

The chain couples TRBV7-8 to TRBJ2-2, with D unclear. In germline, CDR1 is SGHVS, CDR2 FQNEAQ. CDR3 length: 16 residues. V was trimmed by 5 bases and J by 8 bases, leaving 21 bases between them. The DNA of the CDR3 is TGTGCCAGCAGCGTGGTTCGGTTGGCTAGGGCGGGGGAGCTGTTTTTT. Translating gives CASSVVRLARAGELFF.

The V call is TRBV4-3, the J call TRBJ2-3; TRBD2 agrees at 9 bases. Germline V gene lookup returns CDR1 LGHNA and CDR2 YSLEER. Trimming removed 1 base from V and 5 bases from J; junction bases left unmatched: 10. The CDR3 is 17 amino acids. The CDR3 loop is CASSQATAGGPQDTQYF. The DNA of the CDR3 is TGCGCCAGCAGCCAAGCGACGGCGGGAGGGCCGCAAGATACGCAGTATTTT.

The table lists this clonotype with a few counts. The V and J genes are TRBV7-6 and TRBJ2-7, with 8 bases aligning to TRBD2. From germline, CDR1 is SGHVS and CDR2 FNYEAQ. The V gene end was trimmed by 3 bases and the J gene end by 7 bases; junction bases not matched to a gene: 5. CDR3 size: 13 residues. CDR3 sequence: CASSFTGGGEQYF. The DNA of the CDR3 is TGTGCCAGCAGCTTTACGGGAGGGGGTGAGCAGTACTTC.